These 24 T cell receptor beta chains share one sample of origin, sequenced in a study of monozygotic twins with inflammatory bowel disease. TCRdb re-called the 5' RACE reads and gives one entry per CDR3 protein, without DNA. The specimen's table records some 150,000 distinct CDR3 sequences. The sample taken for sequencing was blood. These receptors all come from a human donor with ulcerative colitis or Crohn's disease, or a healthy co-twin of an affected twin (not recorded which).

The chain has TRBV7-2 and TRBJ1-4; the D call from TCRdb, TRBD1, cannot be confirmed without DNA. Looked up from germline, CDR1 is SGHTA and CDR2 is FQGNSA. This CDR3 contains 17 residues. The CDR3 protein is CASSYTPGRGRGEKLFF.

Here the CDR3 reads CASTLLTGPQGENEQFF. The chain carries TRBV27 and TRBJ2-1; the TCRdb call, TRBD2, lacks DNA for checking. There are 17 residues in the CDR3. Germline V gene data show CDR1 as MNHEY and CDR2 as SMNVEV (reference sequence).

This chain joins TRBV7-8 and TRBJ2-1; TCRdb proposes TRBD2, but this gene call is untestable without DNA. Germline loops: CDR1 SGHVS, CDR2 FQNEAQ. The CDR3 has 14 residues. The chain's CDR3 is CASSLPGRYNEQFF.

The V and J genes are TRBV20-1 and TRBJ2-2; without DNA, the TCRdb call of TRBD2 cannot be checked. CDR3 length equals 17 residues. From germline, CDR1 is DFQATT and CDR2 SNEGSKA (reference sequence). This chain's CDR3 is CSARDLIAGGIAGELFF.

This sequence joins TRBV7-7 and TRBJ2-5. The germline CDR1 and CDR2 sequences are SSHAT and FNYEAQ (reference sequence). The CDR3 is 14 residues long. The CDR3 loop reads CASSRWPAGETQYF.

This chain connects TRBV5-1 to TRBJ2-1; without DNA, the TCRdb call of TRBD1 cannot be checked. The CDR3 is 15 residues long. Germline CDR1 is SGHRS and CDR2 is YFSETQ. This chain's CDR3 is CASSLTGQRDNEQFF.

J is TRBJ2-7 and V is TRBV20-1. The CDR3 has 13 amino acids. CDR1 is DFQATT, CDR2 SNEGSKA, per germline (reference sequence). CDR3 sequence: CRPGGGSIYEQYF.

V is TRBV4-3 and J is TRBJ2-7; the D gene TCRdb calls, TRBD2, cannot be checked with no DNA. The CDR3 length is 19 residues. The germline V gene encodes CDR1 LGHNA and CDR2 YSLEER. CDR3 region: CASSQDLGGGGRYAYEQYF.

The chain links TRBV7-2 to TRBJ1-1; lacking DNA, the TRBD1 call made by TCRdb goes unchecked. The CDR3 extends over 14 amino acids. Germline V gene sequence: CDR1 SGHTA, CDR2 FQGNSA. CDR3 residues: CASRVGGMNTEAFF.

The chain recombines TRBV12-3 or TRBV12-4 with TRBJ2-3; TCRdb designates TRBD2, a call that cannot be tested without DNA. This CDR3 is built from 15 residues. CDR3: CASSRGVDSSDTQYF.

The rearrangement links TRBV7-2 to TRBJ2-1; there is no DNA to check the TCRdb D call of TRBD2. The CDR3 loop spans 16 amino acids. Germline V CDR1 and CDR2: SGHTA, FQGNSA. The CDR3: CASSLAGGLANNEQFF.

The chain is built from TRBV12-3 or TRBV12-4 and TRBJ1-6; the D call from TCRdb, TRBD1, cannot be confirmed without DNA. The CDR3 is made up of 14 amino acids. The CDR3 sequence is CASSLQGGASPLHF.

The chain carries TRBV7-6 and TRBJ2-1; TCRdb returns TRBD1, unconfirmable since there is no DNA. The CDR3 is 13 amino acids. CDR1 is SGHVS and CDR2 is FNYEAQ in the germline V gene. The CDR3 loop reads CASSLGGAYEQFF.

J is TRBJ1-1 and V is TRBV9; TCRdb names TRBD1, which stays unverified in the absence of DNA. The CDR3 runs 14 residues. CDR1 is SGDLS and CDR2 is YYNGEE in the germline V gene. CDR3 loop: CASSPLRWGTEAFF. The full variable domain, in which reference TRBV9 and TRBJ1-1 provide the parts outside the CDR3, is DSGVTQTPKHLITATGQRVTLRCSPRSGDLSVYWYQQSLDQGLQFLIQYYNGEERAKGNILERFSAQQFPDLHSELNLSSLELGDSALYFCASSPLRWGTEAFFGQGTRLTVV.

CDR3 protein: CASSYPGLAGGRAEQFF. The chain is built from TRBV5-1 and TRBJ2-1; the TCRdb D gene call, TRBD2, has no DNA to confirm it. CDR1 is SGHRS, CDR2 YFSETQ, per germline. The CDR3 loop spans 17 amino acids.

The CDR3 spells CASSLGGIREKLFF. The rearrangement uses TRBV12-3 or TRBV12-4 and TRBJ1-4; no DNA is available, so the TRBD1 call from TCRdb remains unchecked. This CDR3 region has 14 residues.

The chain combines TRBV20-1 with TRBJ1-5; TCRdb gives TRBD1 as the D gene, but with no DNA this cannot be confirmed. CDR1 DFQATT and CDR2 SNEGSKA come from the germline V gene (reference sequence). The CDR3 covers 17 residues. This CDR3 reads CSATGQGTYYSNQPQHF.

The chain is built from TRBV7-9 and TRBJ2-3; the TCRdb call, TRBD1, lacks DNA for checking. The CDR3 totals 13 residues. Per germline, CDR1 SEHNR and CDR2 FQNEAQ (reference sequence). The CDR3 loop reads CASRDRGRDTQYF.

V gene TRBV5-6 combines with J gene TRBJ1-6. Germline V lookup: CDR1 SGHDT, CDR2 YYEEEE. The CDR3 contains 15 residues. CDR3 loop: CASSPARRYNSPLHF. The full variable domain, in which reference TRBV5-6 and TRBJ1-6 provide the parts outside the CDR3, is DAGVTQSPTHLIKTRGQQVTLRCSPKSGHDTVSWYQQALGQGPQFIFQYYEEEERQRGNFPDRFSGHQFPNYSSELNVNALLLGDSALYLCASSPARRYNSPLHFGNGTRLTVT.

The gene calls are TRBV5-1 and TRBJ2-5; as DNA is missing, the TRBD2 call by TCRdb cannot be tested. This CDR3 is built from 14 residues. CDR1 and CDR2 (germline): SGHRS, YFSETQ. CDR3 sequence: CASSLDGGQGTQYF.

The chain joins TRBV7-9 to TRBJ1-3. This CDR3 region has 13 residues. Germline V gene lookup returns CDR1 SEHNR and CDR2 FQNEAQ (reference sequence). The CDR3 loop reads CASRTGSGNTIYF.

CDR3 sequence: CASSPETSGAYNEQFF. The chain joins TRBV18 to TRBJ2-1; lacking DNA, the TRBD2 call made by TCRdb goes unchecked. The CDR3 loop spans 16 amino acids. CDR1 is KGHSH and CDR2 is LQKENI in the germline V gene.

The chain carries TRBV10-2 and TRBJ2-1; TCRdb picks TRBD2, but there is no DNA to check that call. Germline loops: CDR1 WSHSY, CDR2 SAAADI. The CDR3 has 14 amino acids. CDR3 protein: CASRRAASGNEQFF.

V gene TRBV18 combines with J gene TRBJ1-2; TCRdb designates TRBD1, a call that cannot be tested without DNA. Germline values: CDR1 KGHSH, CDR2 LQKENI. This CDR3 is 17 amino acids long. The CDR3 here is CASSPSRDRGILDGYTF.